These T cell receptor beta chains were read from a single sample in a study of T cell responses to AZD1222 COVID-19 vaccine. Sequencing used immunoSEQ multiplex PCR; TCRdb keeps in-frame clones, though not all of them. The sample yields approximately 20,000 clones, 82% seen once. The starting material was peripheral blood, obtained on day 0 of AZD1222 vaccination. The receptors come from an adult in good health. Each CDR3 is given with its conserved first and last residue. Fields, in order: J gene, D gene, V gene, clone size, CDR3 DNA, CDR3 protein. A D gene is named only where the DNA matches it firmly. A row's size may be missing; if present it is once, few, many or a size class.

TRBJ1-6 NA TRBV5-6 NA TGTGCCAGCAGCTATTACTCTAACGGGGATTCACCCCTCCACTTT CASSYYSNGDSPLHF
TRBJ2-7 NA TRBV18 NA TGTGCCAGCTCACCAGGGGGGCACGACTACGAGCAGTACTTC CASSPGGHDYEQYF
TRBJ2-2 NA TRBV28 NA TGTGCCAGCAGTTTTCGTCTTTCTGCGAACACCGGGGAGCTGTTTTTT CASSFRLSANTGELFF
TRBJ1-1 NA TRBV4-3 NA TGCGCCAGCAGCCAAGGGTACACTGAAGCTTTCTTT CASSQGYTEAFF
TRBJ1-1 NA TRBV9 NA TGTGCCAGCAGCCCCGTGGTAGGGAACACTGAAGCTTTCTTT CASSPVVGNTEAFF
TRBJ1-3 NA TRBV5-6 NA TGTGCCAGCAGCTCGGGCAGGGCTGGAAACACCATATATTTT CASSSGRAGNTIYF
TRBJ1-2 NA TRBV7-2 NA TGTGCCAGCAGCTTAGGACGCTACACGGCGGAGAACTATGGCTACACCTTC CASSLGRYTAENYGYTF
TRBJ2-1 NA TRBV4-1 NA TGCGCCAGCAGCCAAATACAGAATGAGCAGTTCTTC CASSQIQNEQFF
TRBJ2-2 NA TRBV12-3/TRBV12-4 once TGTGCCAGCAGTTTCTCCGGGGAGCTGTTTTTT CASSFSGELFF
TRBJ1-2 NA TRBV7-7 NA TGTGCCAGCAGCCCGCTCGAAGGGGAAAGGTATGGCTACACCTTC CASSPLEGERYGYTF
TRBJ2-2 NA TRBV19 NA TGTGCCAGTAGTATTACGGGGGGCGCCGGGGAGCTGTTTTTT CASSITGGAGELFF
TRBJ1-1 TRBD1 TRBV4-1 NA TGCGCCAGCAGCCAAGACCCCACAGGGGTGAACACTGAAGCTTTCTTT CASSQDPTGVNTEAFF
TRBJ1-4 TRBD1 TRBV18 NA TGTGCCAGCTCAATTGAACCGGGACAGCAGAATGAAAAACTGTTTTTT CASSIEPGQQNEKLFF
TRBJ2-4 NA TRBV6-5 once TGTGCCAGCAGTTATTCACCCGACTACGCCAAAAACATTCAGTACTTC CASSYSPDYAKNIQYF
TRBJ2-2 NA TRBV6-5 NA TGTGCCAGCAGTTGGGCGCGGACCGGGGAGCTGTTTTTT CASSWARTGELFF
TRBJ2-7 NA TRBV21-1 NA TGTGCCAGCAGCCTAAATCGGGACAGACACTACGAGCAGTACTTC CASSLNRDRHYEQYF
TRBJ1-1 NA TRBV28 NA TGTGCCAGCAGCCTAGAGACTGAAGCTTTCTTT CASSLETEAFF
TRBJ2-6 NA TRBV14 NA TGTGCCAGCAGCCAAGTACCGAGGGCTGGGGCCAACGTCCTGACTTTC CASSQVPRAGANVLTF
TRBJ1-5 TRBD1 TRBV2 NA TGTGCCAGTAAGGGACAGAGTAATCAGCCCCAGCATTTT CASKGQSNQPQHF
TRBJ1-6 NA TRBV30 NA TGTGCCTGGAGGGGGGATGGGGTTTCACCCCTCCACTTT CAWRGDGVSPLHF
TRBJ1-2 NA TRBV7-2 NA TGTGCCAGCTTACAGAACTATGGCTACACCTTC CASLQNYGYTF
TRBJ1-1 TRBD1 TRBV6-5 few TGTGCCAGCAGTAGTAGGACAGGGAACACTGAAGCTTTCTTT CASSSRTGNTEAFF
TRBJ1-4 TRBD1 TRBV30 NA TGTGCCTGGGGGCTAGGGACAGGGTATGAAAAACTGTTTTTT CAWGLGTGYEKLFF
TRBJ2-3 NA TRBV7-2 NA TGTGCCAGCAGCCCGAAGGGCGGCACAGATACGCAGTATTTT CASSPKGGTDTQYF
TRBJ2-1 TRBD2 TRBV4-1 NA TGCGCCAGCAGCCAAGAAGAGGCGGGAGTTCATGGTGGGGATGAGCAGTTCTTC CASSQEEAGVHGGDEQFF
TRBJ2-7 TRBD2 TRBV6-2/TRBV6-3 NA TGTGCCAGCAGTTACAGTCTAGCGGACCCTCCCCAGTTTGGCCCTTACGAGCAGTACTTC CASSYSLADPPQFGPYEQYF
TRBJ2-2 TRBD1 TRBV28 NA TGTGCCAGCAGTTTGCCCGGGACAGGGAGACCCGGGGAGCTGTTTTTT CASSLPGTGRPGELFF
TRBJ2-3 NA TRBV3-1/TRBV3-2 NA TGTGCCAGCAGCCTTGAGGACAGATACACAGATACGCAGTATTTT CASSLEDRYTDTQYF
TRBJ1-2 NA TRBV28 NA TGTGCCAGCAGTCCCATAGGGACTTCTAACTATGGCTACACCTTC CASSPIGTSNYGYTF
TRBJ1-5 NA TRBV10-2 NA TGCGCCAGCAGTGACTGGGGAGGGGGCAATCAGCCCCAGCATTTT CASSDWGGGNQPQHF
TRBJ2-7 NA TRBV28 few TGTGCCAGCAGTCTAGTTCTCGGGACTCCGGCCCTTTACGAGCAGTACTTC CASSLVLGTPALYEQYF
TRBJ1-6 TRBD1 TRBV30 NA TGTGCCTCCGGGACAGAAAATTCACCCCTCCACTTT CASGTENSPLHF
TRBJ2-7 NA TRBV3-1/TRBV3-2 NA TGTGCCAGCAGTCTTGGGGGACGCCGAATCCACTACGAGCAGTACTTC CASSLGGRRIHYEQYF
TRBJ2-3 TRBD1 TRBV7-9 NA TGTGCCAGCAGCTTGAGACAGGGTTTAAATACGCAGTATTTT CASSLRQGLNTQYF
TRBJ1-1 NA TRBV28 few TGTGCCAGCAGTTTTTGGGGGGAAAGGACTGAAGCTTTCTTT CASSFWGERTEAFF
TRBJ2-3 NA TRBV4-2 NA TGTGCCAGCAGCCAAGATCTCCTCAGCACAGATACGCAGTATTTT CASSQDLLSTDTQYF
TRBJ1-4 NA TRBV5-1 NA TGCGCCAGCAGCTTGGTAGGTCCGGTTAATGAAAAACTGTTTTTT CASSLVGPVNEKLFF
TRBJ2-3 NA TRBV10-1 NA TGCGCCAGCAGTGATGCGGCGACGGATACGCAGTATTTT CASSDAATDTQYF
TRBJ2-5 NA TRBV27 NA TGTGCCAGCATGCAAGGTGCAGGGTTCCAAGAGACCCAGTACTTC CASMQGAGFQETQYF
TRBJ2-7 TRBD2 TRBV10-3 NA TGTGCCATCAGTGAGTCCTCGGGGGGACTCAACTCCTACGAGCAGTACTTC CAISESSGGLNSYEQYF
TRBJ1-5 TRBD1 TRBV3-1/TRBV3-2 NA TGTGCCAGCAGCCGCGACAGGGGTAGCAATCAGCCCCAGCATTTT CASSRDRGSNQPQHF
TRBJ1-1 NA TRBV28 NA TGTGCCAGCAGTTCGGTAAACACTGAAGCTTTCTTT CASSSVNTEAFF
TRBJ1-6 NA TRBV18 NA TGTGCCAGCTCATCAGAACAGGGAATGGATTCACCCCTCCACTTT CASSSEQGMDSPLHF
TRBJ1-2 NA TRBV5-1 NA TGCGCCAGCAGCTTGGTGGGGTCTGATGGCTACACCTTC CASSLVGSDGYTF
TRBJ2-3 NA TRBV24-1 NA TGTGCCACCAGTGATTTGCGGGGTCGTGGTACGCAGTATTTT CATSDLRGRGTQYF
TRBJ1-2 NA TRBV7-2 NA TGTGCCAGCAGCTTAGACCCAACCGGGGGCTACACCTTC CASSLDPTGGYTF
TRBJ1-2 NA TRBV5-1 NA TGCGCCAGCAGCTTGGAAGGGGACTATGGCTACACCTTC CASSLEGDYGYTF
TRBJ2-1 NA TRBV7-3 NA TGTGCCAGCAGCTTAAGAATGGGGAATAAGCAGTTCTTC CASSLRMGNKQFF
TRBJ2-2 TRBD1 TRBV7-9 NA TGTGCCAGCAGCTTAGGGTCCGGGACAGGGGCCGGGGAGCTGTTTTTT CASSLGSGTGAGELFF
TRBJ1-2 NA TRBV4-2 NA TGTGCCAGCAGCCAAGAAGGGGGGGGACATGGCTACACCTTC CASSQEGGGHGYTF
TRBJ2-3 NA TRBV14 NA TGTGCCAGCAGTGTAATCGTCGGGGGAATGGAAGTCACAGATACGCAGTATTTT CASSVIVGGMEVTDTQYF
TRBJ2-7 NA TRBV2 few TGTGCCAGCAGTACAACTGTTTCCTACGAGCAGTACTTC CASSTTVSYEQYF
TRBJ1-1 TRBD1 TRBV10-3 NA TGTGCCATCAGTGAGAGGCCGGGACAGATGAACACTGAAGCTTTCTTT CAISERPGQMNTEAFF
TRBJ2-3 TRBD2 TRBV3-1/TRBV3-2 NA TGTGCCAGCAGCTGGGGGACTAGCGGGAGCACAGATACGCAGTATTTT CASSWGTSGSTDTQYF
TRBJ1-3 NA TRBV7-9 medium-sized TGTGCCAGCAGCCCCGGGGGGGCGATCACCATATATTTT CASSPGGAITIYF
TRBJ1-6 NA TRBV6-2/TRBV6-3 NA TGTGCCAGCAGTTTTTTTCGAGGAGAAAACTCACCCCTCCACTTT CASSFFRGENSPLHF
TRBJ2-1 NA TRBV11-2 NA TGTGCCAGCAGGGTAGCGGCTTACCACTACAATGAGCAGTTCTTC CASRVAAYHYNEQFF